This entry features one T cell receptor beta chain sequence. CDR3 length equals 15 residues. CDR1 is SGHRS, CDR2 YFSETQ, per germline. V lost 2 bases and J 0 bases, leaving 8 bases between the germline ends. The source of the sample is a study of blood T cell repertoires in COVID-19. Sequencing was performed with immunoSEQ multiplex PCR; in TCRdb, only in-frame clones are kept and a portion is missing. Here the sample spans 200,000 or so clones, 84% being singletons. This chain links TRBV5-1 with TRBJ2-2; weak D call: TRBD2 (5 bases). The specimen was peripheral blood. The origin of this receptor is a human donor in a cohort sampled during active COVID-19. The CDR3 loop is CASSFSEANTGELFF. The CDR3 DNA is TGCGCCAGCAGCTTCTCGGAGGCGAACACCGGGGAGCTGTTTTTT.